These 21 T cell receptor beta chains originate from one sample sequenced in a study of blood T cell repertoires in COVID-19. Only in-frame clones appear in the TCRdb table, and some are missing; sequencing was by immunoSEQ multiplex PCR. The data hold around 180,000 clones, with about 91% observed a single time. Input material: peripheral blood. The receptors derive from a woman aged 25-40 years with acute or convalescent COVID-19.

This clone was observed a few times. The chain combines TRBV12-3 or TRBV12-4 with TRBJ2-1, with 7 bases lining up with TRBD2. This CDR3 contains 13 residues. J was trimmed by 12 bases and V by 6 bases; bases with no gene match: 11. As DNA, the CDR3 is TGTGCCAGCAGCCCAACTCAAGCGGGATCGCAGTTCTTC. Translated: CASSPTQAGSQFF.

J is TRBJ2-2 and V is TRBV3-1 (or the pseudogene TRBV3-2); D remains ambiguous. Germline CDR1 reads LGHDT; CDR2 reads YNNKEL (reference sequence). CDR3 length: 13 amino acids. V was cut by 4 bases and J by 6 bases, with 9 bases left in between. CDR3 DNA sequence: TGTGCCAGCAGCCTCAGTGGTTCCGGGGAGCTGTTTTTT. Translation gives CASSLSGSGELFF.

The chain uses TRBV30 and TRBJ2-1, with D possibly TRBD2 on 5 matching bases. This CDR3 has 12 residues. Germline V lookup: CDR1 GTSNPN, CDR2 SVGIG (reference sequence). V was shortened by 2 bases and J by 8 bases, with 10 bases between the two germline ends. In DNA, the CDR3 is TGTGCCTGGAGTAACGGGGTGGATGAGCAGTTCTTC. Protein sequence: CAWSNGVDEQFF.

This clone has just a few counts. The CDR3 spells CASKTGTVNQPQHF. DNA of the CDR3: TGTGCCAGCAAAACAGGGACCGTTAATCAGCCCCAGCATTTT. This sequence joins TRBV6-5 and TRBJ1-5; a possible D gene is TRBD1 (6 bases). CDR1 MNHEY and CDR2 SVGAGI come from the germline V gene. Trimming removed 7 bases from V and 4 bases from J, with 14 bases in between. This CDR3 spans 14 amino acids.

The rearrangement links TRBV6-5 to TRBJ1-2; D perhaps matches TRBD1 (6 bases). The CDR3 length is 15 residues. V lost 7 bases and J lost 5, with 20 bases in between. In germline, CDR1 is MNHEY, CDR2 SVGAGI. The CDR3 DNA follows: TGTGCCAGCACCGAAGGGGGTGGCAGGGGTTATGGCTACACCTTC. This sequence encodes CASTEGGGRGYGYTF.

V gene TRBV29-1 combines with J gene TRBJ2-7; 7 bases match TRBD1. V lost 8 bases to trimming and J lost 5 bases; unmatched junction nucleotides: 6. CDR1 is SQVTM, CDR2 ANQGSEA, per germline. The CDR3 totals 11 residues. DNA for the CDR3: TGCAGCTTGCAAACAGGGGACGAGCAGTACTTC. This encodes CSLQTGDEQYF.

The chain has TRBV10-3 and TRBJ2-6; D not certain. Germline V lookup: CDR1 ENHRY, CDR2 SYGVKD. CDR3 size: 14 residues. The ends were cut back, 5 bases at V and 0 bases at J, with 5 bases in the middle. Here the CDR3 reads CAISYISGANVLTF. The CDR3 nucleotides read TGTGCCATCAGTTACATCTCTGGGGCCAACGTCCTGACTTTC.

The chain employs TRBV13 and TRBJ2-2; 13 positions agree with TRBD2. From germline, CDR1 is PRHDT and CDR2 FYEKMQ (reference sequence). With V trimmed by 2 bases and J by 6 bases, 3 bases remained unmatched. The CDR3 is 16 amino acids. CDR3 region: CASSLRLAGGSGELFF. CDR3 in DNA: TGTGCCAGCAGCTTAAGACTAGCGGGAGGATCCGGGGAGCTGTTTTTT.

The chain uses TRBV5-1 and TRBJ2-3; D call uncertain. Germline V lookup: CDR1 SGHRS, CDR2 YFSETQ. V lost 5 bases and J 2 bases, leaving 9 bases between the germline ends. The CDR3 is made up of 13 amino acids. Written as DNA, the CDR3 is TGCGCCAGCAGGGAGCCCTCCACAGATACGCAGTATTTT. It is translated as CASREPSTDTQYF.

V is TRBV5-1 and J is TRBJ1-4, with D possibly matching TRBD1 (6 bases). The V gene lost 4 bases and the J gene lost 7 bases, with 17 bases spanning the gap. The CDR3 covers 15 residues. Germline loops: CDR1 SGHRS, CDR2 YFSETQ. The DNA of the CDR3 is TGCGCCAGCAGCGCGAATCTAGGGGGAAGTGAAAAACTGTTTTTT. As protein: CASSANLGGSEKLFF.

This clone has just one count. V and J are TRBV30 and TRBJ1-3; perhaps TRBD1 as D (5 bases). The CDR3 is made up of 14 amino acids. V lost 2 bases, J lost 0 bases, and 8 bases lay in between. The germline gives CDR1 GTSNPN, CDR2 SVGIG (reference sequence). Written as DNA, the CDR3 is TGTGCCTGGAGTCAGGGATACTCTGGAAACACCATATATTTT. It translates to CAWSQGYSGNTIYF.

This sequence joins TRBV28 and TRBJ2-5; D uncertain. The CDR3 totals 14 residues. Trimming removed 3 bases at V and 1 base at J, with 9 bases between. Germline values: CDR1 MDHEN, CDR2 SYDVKM. This CDR3 reads CASSFGPVQETQYF. CDR3 coding DNA: TGTGCCAGCAGTTTTGGTCCAGTCCAAGAGACCCAGTACTTC.

The gene calls are TRBV27 and TRBJ1-2; 7 bases agree with TRBD1. The CDR3 consists of 14 residues. Per the germline V gene, CDR1 is MNHEY and CDR2 is SMNVEV (reference sequence). After removal of 10 bases from V and 4 bases from J, the junction contained 12 bases not matched to a gene. CDR3 region: CATQPRTGSYGYTF. The CDR3 bases are TGTGCCACCCAACCGAGGACAGGTAGCTATGGCTACACCTTC.

The chain joins TRBV7-2 to TRBJ2-1; no clear D. The CDR3 runs 16 residues. Per germline, CDR1 SGHTA and CDR2 FQGNSA. The V gene lost 1 base and the J gene lost 0 bases, with 10 bases spanning the gap. CDR3 bases: TGTGCCAGCAGCTTAGGCCCTGCCAGCTCCTACAATGAGCAGTTCTTC. Protein: CASSLGPASSYNEQFF.

The V call is TRBV5-6, the J call TRBJ1-2; D not resolved. Per the germline V gene, CDR1 is SGHDT and CDR2 is YYEEEE. The ends were cut back, 4 bases at V and 3 bases at J, with 13 bases in the middle. The CDR3 spans 14 residues. The DNA of the CDR3 is TGTGCCAGCAGCGACGGAGAATTTGACTATGGCTACACCTTC. Encoded protein: CASSDGEFDYGYTF.

V usage is TRBV11-2 and J usage is TRBJ1-1; no clear D. Between the trimmed V and J ends, which lost 0 bases and 11 bases, there was a span of 19 bases. The CDR3 spans 15 residues. Germline assignment: CDR1 SGHAT and CDR2 FQNNGV. This chain's CDR3 is CASSLDMDVAGSAFF. In DNA form, the CDR3 reads TGTGCCAGCAGCTTAGATATGGATGTAGCGGGAAGTGCTTTCTTT. The whole variable domain, filled in from reference TRBV11-2 and TRBJ1-1, reads EAGVAQSPRYKIIEKRQSVAFWCNPISGHATLYWYQQILGQGPKLLIQFQNNGVVDDSQLPKDRFSAERLKGVDSTLKIQPAKLEDSAVYLCASSLDMDVAGSAFFGQGTRLTVV.

This clone showed up just a few times. This chain connects TRBV21-1 to TRBJ2-1; whether TRBD2, the table's D call, matches the DNA was not checked. TRBV21-1 is noted as a pseudogene. The CDR3 contains 10 residues. The CDR3 region is CASTSNEQFF. The DNA for the CDR3 is TGTGCCAGCACCTCCAATGAGCAGTTCTTC.

The V and J genes are TRBV4-1 and TRBJ1-2; TRBD1 matches at 7 bases. The CDR3 is 13 residues long. Germline CDR1 MGHRA, CDR2 YSYEKL. V was clipped by 4 bases and J by 12 bases; unmatched bases: 11. The DNA of the CDR3 is TGCGCCAGCAGCCGAGAAACAGGGGTGGAGGACACCTTC. It codes for CASSRETGVEDTF.

The rearrangement uses TRBV19 and TRBJ2-1, with a tentative D call TRBD2 (5 bases). The CDR3 spans 16 residues. Germline assignment: CDR1 LNHDA and CDR2 SQIVND (reference sequence). With 3 bases removed from V and 9 bases from J, the gap between germline ends came to 21 bases. The CDR3: CASSMTNGDYWGEQFF. The CDR3 DNA follows: TGTGCCAGTAGTATGACTAATGGTGACTATTGGGGTGAGCAGTTCTTC.

Written as DNA, the CDR3 is TGTGCCAGCAGCTTAAGTCTACTCTCTGGAAACACCATATATTTT. As protein: CASSLSLLSGNTIYF. This chain links TRBV7-9 with TRBJ1-3; D unclear. The CDR3 loop spans 15 amino acids. The V gene's germline CDR1 is SEHNR and CDR2 FQNEAQ (reference sequence). Trimming shortened V by 2 bases and J by 0 bases, and 8 bases separated the two germline ends. The full variable domain, with the rest looked up from reference TRBV7-9 and TRBJ1-3, is DTGVSQNPRHKITKRGQNVTFRCDPISEHNRLYWYRQTLGQGPEFLTYFQNEAQLEKSRLLSDRFSAERPKGSFSTLEIQRTEQGDSAMYLCASSLSLLSGNTIYFGEGSWLTVV.

This chain links TRBV4-1 with TRBJ2-7; D might be TRBD1 (6 bases). CDR3 length: 14 residues. Per germline, CDR1 MGHRA and CDR2 YSYEKL. Trimming removed 1 base at V and 0 bases at J, with 7 bases between. The CDR3: CASSQVGGSYEQYF. CDR3 DNA: TGCGCCAGCAGCCAAGTAGGGGGCTCCTACGAGCAGTACTTC.